This is a list of T cell receptor beta chains from one sample in a study of response to subunit inactivated influenza vaccine. Using its own MiXCR run on the RT-PCR reads, TCRdb lists one record per CDR3 protein. The data contain roughly 190,000 distinct CDR3 sequences, approximately 12% of them singletons. The same specimen was also included in a second study, on T cells expressing NK-cell markers.

The sequenced sample was CD8+ T cells sorted from PBMCs, obtained 12 days after vaccination. Every receptor here comes from a man in his forties or fifties who received an inactivated influenza vaccine. CDR3s include the opening cysteine and the closing phenylalanine or tryptophan. A D gene is named only where the DNA matches it firmly. Part of the rows lack a size; the others show once, few, many or a class for expanded clones.

clone_size cdr3_length j_call d_call v_call cdr3_aa cdr3_nt
NA 13 TRBJ1-1 NA TRBV6-5 CASSYEVNTEAFF TGTGCCAGCAGTTACGAGGTGAACACTGAAGCTTTCTTT
few 17 TRBJ1-1 TRBD1 TRBV4-3 CASSQGPGTAQSTEAFF TGCGCCAGCAGCCAAGGCCCTGGGACAGCCCAGTCCACTGAAGCTTTCTTT
NA 19 TRBJ2-7 TRBD2 TRBV9 CASSVEDVTSGAGLGEQYF TGTGCCAGCAGCGTAGAGGATGTGACTAGCGGGGCCGGCTTGGGCGAGCAGTACTTC
NA 14 TRBJ2-2 NA TRBV7-2 CASSLVVYTGELFF TGTGCCAGCAGCTTAGTAGTCTACACCGGGGAGCTGTTTTTT
NA 15 TRBJ2-1 TRBD2 TRBV20-1 CSATTSGSSYNEQFF TGCAGTGCTACGACTAGCGGGAGCTCCTACAATGAGCAGTTCTTC
few 12 TRBJ2-2 NA TRBV5-6 CASSFPSGELFF TGTGCCAGCAGCTTTCCGTCCGGGGAGCTGTTTTTT
NA 13 TRBJ2-7 NA TRBV5-6 CASAARQTYEQYF TGTGCCAGCGCAGCGAGGCAGACCTACGAGCAGTACTTC
NA 17 TRBJ2-3 TRBD2 TRBV4-3 CASSQLWTSGSPDTQYF TGCGCCAGCAGCCAACTATGGACTAGCGGGAGTCCAGATACGCAGTATTTT
many 16 TRBJ2-5 TRBD2 TRBV5-1 CASRLGTSGRQETQYF TGCGCCAGCCGATTGGGGACTAGCGGGAGACAAGAGACCCAGTACTTC
NA 17 TRBJ2-5 NA TRBV7-9 CASSLVRDVWDQETQYF TGTGCCAGCAGCTTAGTACGGGATGTATGGGACCAAGAGACCCAGTACTTC
NA 14 TRBJ1-5 NA TRBV20-1 CSVGVGGTNQPQHF TGCAGCGTGGGGGTCGGCGGTACCAATCAGCCCCAGCATTTT
NA 15 TRBJ2-5 NA TRBV11-2 CASSLVVTGQETQYF TGTGCCAGCAGCTTAGTAGTTACGGGACAAGAGACCCAGTACTTC
few 16 TRBJ2-1 TRBD1 TRBV6-2/TRBV6-3 CASSPARGPGGNEQFF TGTGCCAGCAGCCCTGCGAGAGGGCCAGGGGGCAATGAGCAGTTCTTC
few 15 TRBJ2-5 TRBD2 TRBV12-3/TRBV12-4 CASSYPDSGEETQYF TGTGCCAGCAGTTACCCGGATAGCGGGGAAGAGACCCAGTACTTC
NA 16 TRBJ2-3 TRBD1 TRBV12-3/TRBV12-4 CASSLGTGGFLNTQYF TGTGCCAGCAGTTTAGGGACAGGAGGCTTTCTAAATACGCAGTATTTT
NA 16 TRBJ2-7 TRBD1 TRBV4-1 CASSQTLTGGPYEQYF TGCGCCAGCAGCCAAACCTTGACAGGGGGGCCCTACGAGCAGTACTTC
NA 13 TRBJ2-7 NA TRBV7-9 CASSYLTAGEQYF TGTGCCAGCAGCTACCTAACAGCGGGCGAGCAGTACTTC
NA 12 TRBJ1-2 TRBD1 TRBV20-1 CSARGGTGGYTF TGCAGTGCTAGAGGTGGGACAGGCGGCTACACCTTC
many 15 TRBJ2-1 TRBD2 TRBV12-3/TRBV12-4 CASSNLAGGSNEQFF TGTGCCAGCAGCAATCTAGCGGGGGGTAGCAATGAGCAGTTCTTC
NA 16 TRBJ1-1 NA TRBV12-3/TRBV12-4 CASSSGTLDLDTEAFF TGTGCCAGCAGTTCGGGGACGTTGGATCTCGACACTGAAGCTTTCTTT
many 12 TRBJ2-7 NA TRBV29-1 CSAGTGSYEQYF TGCAGCGCGGGGACGGGCTCCTACGAGCAGTACTTC
once 17 TRBJ2-3 NA TRBV4-2 CASSPGDWGGLTDTQYF TGTGCCAGCAGCCCGGGCGATTGGGGGGGCCTCACAGATACGCAGTATTTT
NA 14 TRBJ2-1 NA TRBV20-1 CSAPSAELYNEQFF TGCAGTGCTCCCTCAGCGGAACTTTACAATGAGCAGTTCTTC
NA 17 TRBJ2-3 NA TRBV15 CATSRDFLAASTDTQYF TGTGCCACCAGCAGAGATTTCCTAGCCGCCAGCACAGATACGCAGTATTTT
few 12 TRBJ2-2 NA TRBV5-1 CASSLFFQELFF TGCGCCAGCAGCTTGTTTTTCCAGGAGCTGTTTTTT
few 10 TRBJ2-3 NA TRBV4-2 CASSRPPQYF TGTGCCAGCAGCCGCCCCCCCCAGTATTTT
few 16 TRBJ2-2 NA TRBV29-1 CSVEDWNRGGPGELFF TGCAGCGTTGAAGATTGGAACAGGGGGGGCCCCGGGGAGCTGTTTTTT
few 16 TRBJ2-5 TRBD1 TRBV5-6 CASSWMETGGTQTQYF TGTGCCAGCAGCTGGATGGAGACAGGGGGCACACAGACCCAGTACTTC
NA 15 TRBJ1-1 NA TRBV6-1 CASSLSRGWNTEAFF TGTGCCAGCTCTCTCTCCAGGGGCTGGAACACTGAAGCTTTCTTT
few 14 TRBJ2-7 TRBD1 TRBV4-3 CASSQGQGANEQYF TGCGCCAGCAGCCAAGGACAGGGGGCGAACGAGCAGTACTTC
NA 15 TRBJ2-1 NA TRBV7-9 CASSLIRGPVDEQFF TGTGCCAGCAGCTTAATTCGGGGCCCGGTGGATGAGCAGTTCTTC
NA 18 TRBJ2-7 TRBD2 TRBV10-2 CASSEGLPSGRLPFEQYF TGCGCCAGCAGTGAGGGGCTCCCAAGCGGGAGACTGCCATTTGAGCAGTACTTC
many 15 TRBJ2-7 NA TRBV4-1 CASSQGAGFAYEQYF TGCGCCAGCAGCCAAGGGGCAGGATTTGCCTACGAGCAGTACTTC
medium-sized 14 TRBJ2-3 NA TRBV4-3 CASSQGLSRDTQYF TGCGCCAGCAGCCAAGGTCTCTCACGGGATACGCAGTATTTT
few 14 TRBJ2-5 NA TRBV6-5 CASSTSGSRHPQYF TGTGCCAGCAGTACCTCGGGCAGCCGTCATCCCCAGTACTTC
few 15 TRBJ2-3 TRBD2 TRBV9 CASTPGGRLTDTQYF TGTGCCAGCACCCCAGGCGGGAGGCTCACAGATACGCAGTATTTT
few 18 TRBJ2-1 TRBD2 TRBV11-2 CASSLDLGLAGTYNEQFF TGTGCCAGCAGCTTAGATCTCGGACTAGCGGGGACCTACAATGAGCAGTTCTTC
NA 16 TRBJ2-7 TRBD1 TRBV18 CASSPEGRTGTYEQYF TGTGCCAGCTCTCCTGAGGGGCGGACAGGGACCTACGAGCAGTACTTC
many 16 TRBJ1-2 TRBD1 TRBV9 CASSVLRTGGFYGYTF TGTGCCAGCAGCGTGCTCCGAACAGGGGGCTTTTATGGCTACACCTTC
many 14 TRBJ2-7 NA TRBV4-1 CASSQDLAPLEQYF TGCGCCAGCAGCCAAGATCTTGCGCCTCTCGAGCAGTACTTC
few 16 TRBJ2-5 TRBD2 TRBV4-3 CASSQELAGYQETQYF TGCGCCAGCAGCCAAGAACTAGCGGGATACCAAGAGACCCAGTACTTC
many 13 TRBJ1-6 NA TRBV4-3 CASSPHLWSPLHF TGCGCCAGCAGCCCCCACTTATGGTCACCCCTCCACTTT
NA 15 TRBJ1-1 TRBD1 TRBV6-1 CASSQAGQANTEAFF TGTGCCAGCTCCCAGGCGGGACAGGCGAACACTGAAGCTTTCTTT
many 16 TRBJ2-7 TRBD2 TRBV28 CASSPGLVTYLGEQYF TGTGCCAGCAGTCCCGGACTAGTCACCTACTTAGGCGAGCAGTACTTC
few 17 TRBJ2-7 TRBD2 TRBV4-3 CASSQVVSSGSFDEQYF TGCGCCAGCAGCCAAGTTGTCTCTAGCGGGAGTTTCGACGAGCAGTACTTC
few 16 TRBJ2-2 TRBD2 TRBV15 CATSRAAGGPFGELFF TGTGCCACCAGCAGAGCTGCGGGGGGGCCTTTCGGGGAGCTGTTTTTT
many 15 TRBJ2-7 TRBD2 TRBV27 CASSLGPGGSYEQYF TGTGCCAGCAGTTTAGGCCCGGGAGGCTCCTACGAGCAGTACTTC
NA 15 TRBJ2-3 NA TRBV6-2/TRBV6-3 CASSRTQDPTDTQYF TGTGCCAGCAGCCGCACTCAGGACCCAACAGATACGCAGTATTTT
many 15 TRBJ2-7 NA TRBV5-6 CASSFVGGGNSEQYF TGTGCCAGCAGCTTCGTCGGGGGTGGGAACAGCGAGCAGTACTTC
NA 14 TRBJ2-7 TRBD1 TRBV7-9 CASSPGDRAYEQYF TGTGCCAGCAGCCCAGGGGACAGGGCGTACGAGCAGTACTTC
NA 15 TRBJ2-1 TRBD2 TRBV6-2/TRBV6-3 CASSRGLAGVNEQFF TGTGCCAGCAGCCGCGGACTAGCGGGGGTAAATGAGCAGTTCTTC
few 16 TRBJ2-7 NA TRBV20-1 CSARSSSEGRSYEQYF TGCAGTGCTAGAAGTTCATCGGAGGGCCGATCCTACGAGCAGTACTTC
NA 17 TRBJ2-2 NA TRBV4-2 CASSQAVGTPNTGELFF TGTGCCAGCAGCCAAGCGGTCGGGACACCAAACACCGGGGAGCTGTTTTTT
few 14 TRBJ2-7 NA TRBV5-1 CASKITGSSYEQYF TGCGCCAGCAAAATCACAGGGAGCTCCTACGAGCAGTACTTC
many 13 TRBJ2-5 NA TRBV11-2 CASSLIPTETQYF TGTGCCAGCAGCTTAATACCCACTGAGACCCAGTACTTC
few 15 TRBJ2-3 TRBD2 TRBV11-2 CASSPLAGGADTQYF TGTGCCAGCAGCCCACTAGCGGGGGGGGCAGATACGCAGTATTTT
NA 16 TRBJ2-7 TRBD1 TRBV10-3 CAISDSESQGYGEQYF TGTGCCATCAGTGATTCGGAATCACAGGGGTATGGCGAGCAGTACTTC